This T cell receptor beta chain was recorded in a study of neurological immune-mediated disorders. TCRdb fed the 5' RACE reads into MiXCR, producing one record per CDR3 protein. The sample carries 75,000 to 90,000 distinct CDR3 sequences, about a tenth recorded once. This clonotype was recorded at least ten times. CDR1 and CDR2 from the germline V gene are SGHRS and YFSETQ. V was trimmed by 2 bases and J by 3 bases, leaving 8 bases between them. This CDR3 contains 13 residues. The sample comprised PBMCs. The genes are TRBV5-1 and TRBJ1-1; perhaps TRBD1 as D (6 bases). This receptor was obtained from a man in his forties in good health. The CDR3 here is CASSFGGHTEAFF. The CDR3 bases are TGCGCCAGCAGCTTTGGGGGGCACACTGAAGCTTTCTTT.